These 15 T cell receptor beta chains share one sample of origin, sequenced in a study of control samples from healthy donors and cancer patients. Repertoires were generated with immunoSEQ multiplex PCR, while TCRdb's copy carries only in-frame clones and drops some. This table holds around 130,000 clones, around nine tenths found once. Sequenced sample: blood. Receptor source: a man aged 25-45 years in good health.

CDR3 loop: CASSQEPLRRAEAFF. The CDR3 DNA is TGCGCCAGCAGCCAAGAACCATTGAGGCGAGCTGAAGCTTTCTTT. This chain uses TRBV4-1 with TRBJ1-1; D not resolved. Germline V CDR1 and CDR2: MGHRA, YSYEKL. V was trimmed by 0 bases and J by 6 bases, leaving 14 bases between them. This CDR3 spans 15 amino acids.

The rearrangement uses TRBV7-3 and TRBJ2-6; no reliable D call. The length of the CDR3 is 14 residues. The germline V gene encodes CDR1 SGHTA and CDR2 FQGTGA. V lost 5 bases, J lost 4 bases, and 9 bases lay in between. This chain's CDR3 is CASSPLPGANVLTF. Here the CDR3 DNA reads TGTGCCAGCAGCCCCCTCCCCGGGGCCAACGTCCTGACTTTC.

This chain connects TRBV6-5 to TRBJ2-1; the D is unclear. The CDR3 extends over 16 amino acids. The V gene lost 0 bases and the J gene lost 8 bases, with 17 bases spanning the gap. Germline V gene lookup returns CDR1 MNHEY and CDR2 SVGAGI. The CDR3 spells CASSYSLSSNAYEQFF. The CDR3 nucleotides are TGTGCCAGCAGTTACTCGCTTTCCTCCAACGCCTATGAGCAGTTCTTC.

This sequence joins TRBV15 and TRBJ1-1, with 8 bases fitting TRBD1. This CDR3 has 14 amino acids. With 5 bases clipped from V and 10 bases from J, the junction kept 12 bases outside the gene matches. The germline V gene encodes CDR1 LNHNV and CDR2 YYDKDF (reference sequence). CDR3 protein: CATSGRTGREGAFF. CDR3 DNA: TGTGCCACCAGCGGTCGGACAGGGAGGGAAGGAGCTTTCTTT.

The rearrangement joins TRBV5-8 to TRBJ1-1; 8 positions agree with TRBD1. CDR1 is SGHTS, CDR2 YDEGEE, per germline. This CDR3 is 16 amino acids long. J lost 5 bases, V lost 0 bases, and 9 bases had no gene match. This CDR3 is CASSLAGGRGQTEAFF. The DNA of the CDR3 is TGTGCCAGCAGCTTGGCCGGGGGCAGGGGGCAGACTGAAGCTTTCTTT. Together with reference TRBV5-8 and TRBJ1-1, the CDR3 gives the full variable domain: EAGVTQSPTHLIKTRGQQATLRCSPISGHTSVYWYQQALGLGLQFLLWYDEGEERNRGNFPPRFSGRQFPNYSSELNVNALELEDSALYLCASSLAGGRGQTEAFFGQGTRLTVV.

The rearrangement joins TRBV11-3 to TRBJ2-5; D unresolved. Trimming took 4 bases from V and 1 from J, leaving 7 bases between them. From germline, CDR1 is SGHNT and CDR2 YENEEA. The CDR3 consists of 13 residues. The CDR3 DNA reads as TGTGCCAGCAGCTCCCCCAGCCAAGAGACCCAGTACTTC. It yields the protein CASSSPSQETQYF.

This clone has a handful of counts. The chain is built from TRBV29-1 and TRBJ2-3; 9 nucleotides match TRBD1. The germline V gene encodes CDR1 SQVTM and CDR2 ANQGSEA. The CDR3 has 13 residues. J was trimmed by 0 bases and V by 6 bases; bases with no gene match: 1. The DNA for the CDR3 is TGCAGCGTCGGACAGGGGAGCACAGATACGCAGTATTTT. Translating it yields CSVGQGSTDTQYF.

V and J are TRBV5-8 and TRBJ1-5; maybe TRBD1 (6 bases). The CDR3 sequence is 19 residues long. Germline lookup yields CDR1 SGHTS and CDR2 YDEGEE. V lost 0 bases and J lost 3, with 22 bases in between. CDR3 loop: CASSLVLGGGGRDNQPQHF. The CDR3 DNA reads TGTGCCAGCAGCTTGGTGTTAGGAGGAGGGGGAAGAGACAATCAGCCCCAGCATTTT.

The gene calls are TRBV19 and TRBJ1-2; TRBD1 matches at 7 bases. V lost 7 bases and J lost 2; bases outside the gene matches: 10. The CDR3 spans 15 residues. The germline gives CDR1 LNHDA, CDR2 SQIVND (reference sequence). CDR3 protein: CASTAEGGANYGYTF. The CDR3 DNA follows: TGTGCCAGTACCGCGGAAGGGGGCGCAAACTATGGCTACACCTTC. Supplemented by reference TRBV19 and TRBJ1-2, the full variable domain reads DGGITQSPKYLFRKEGQNVTLSCEQNLNHDAMYWYRQDPGQGLRLIYYSQIVNDFQKGDIAEGYSVSREKKESFPLTVTSAQKNPTAFYLCASTAEGGANYGYTFGSGTRLTVV.

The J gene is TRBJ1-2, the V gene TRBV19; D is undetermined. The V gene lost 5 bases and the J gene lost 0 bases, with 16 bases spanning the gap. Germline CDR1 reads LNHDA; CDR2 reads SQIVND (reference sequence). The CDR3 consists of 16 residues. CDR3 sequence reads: CASSPPNGPSNYGYTF. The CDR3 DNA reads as TGTGCCAGTAGTCCACCAAATGGACCTTCTAACTATGGCTACACCTTC.

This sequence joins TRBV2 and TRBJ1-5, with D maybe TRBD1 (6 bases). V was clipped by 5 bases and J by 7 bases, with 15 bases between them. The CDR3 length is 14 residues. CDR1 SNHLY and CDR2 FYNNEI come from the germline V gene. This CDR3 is CASSLQGGEQPQHF. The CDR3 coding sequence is TGTGCCAGCAGTTTACAGGGAGGGGAGCAGCCCCAGCATTTT. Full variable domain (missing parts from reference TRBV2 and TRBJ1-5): EPEVTQTPSHQVTQMGQEVILRCVPISNHLYFYWYRQILGQKVEFLVSFYNNEISEKSEIFDDQFSVERPDGSNFTLKIRSTKLEDSAMYFCASSLQGGEQPQHFGDGTRLSIL.

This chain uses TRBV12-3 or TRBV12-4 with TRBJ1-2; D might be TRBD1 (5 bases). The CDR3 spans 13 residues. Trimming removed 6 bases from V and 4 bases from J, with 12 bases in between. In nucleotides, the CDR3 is TGTGCCAGCAGAACCGGGGCCGGCTATGGCTACACCTTC. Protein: CASRTGAGYGYTF.

CDR3 loop: CATSGTVPTGELFF. CDR3 in DNA: TGTGCCACCAGTGGGACAGTTCCAACCGGGGAGCTGTTTTTT. The chain carries TRBV24-1 and TRBJ2-2, with D perhaps matching TRBD1 (6 bases). CDR3 size: 14 residues. V lost 5 bases and J 5 bases, leaving 11 bases between the germline ends. In germline, CDR1 is KGHDR, CDR2 SFDVKD.

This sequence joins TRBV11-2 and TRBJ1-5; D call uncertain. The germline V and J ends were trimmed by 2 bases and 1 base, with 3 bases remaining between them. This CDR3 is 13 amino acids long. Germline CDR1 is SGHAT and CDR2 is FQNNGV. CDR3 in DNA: TGTGCCAGCAGCTTACAGAGCAATCAGCCCCAGCATTTT. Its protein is CASSLQSNQPQHF. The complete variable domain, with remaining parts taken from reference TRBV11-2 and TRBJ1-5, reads EAGVAQSPRYKIIEKRQSVAFWCNPISGHATLYWYQQILGQGPKLLIQFQNNGVVDDSQLPKDRFSAERLKGVDSTLKIQPAKLEDSAVYLCASSLQSNQPQHFGDGTRLSIL.

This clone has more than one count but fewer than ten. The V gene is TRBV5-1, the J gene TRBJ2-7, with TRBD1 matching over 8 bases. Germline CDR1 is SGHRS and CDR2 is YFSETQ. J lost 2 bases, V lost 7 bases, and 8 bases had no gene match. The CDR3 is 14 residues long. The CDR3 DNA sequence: TGCGCCAGCTCGACCGGGACAGGTACCTACGAGCAGTACTTC. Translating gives CASSTGTGTYEQYF. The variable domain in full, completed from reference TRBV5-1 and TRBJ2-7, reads KAGVTQTPRYLIKTRGQQVTLSCSPISGHRSVSWYQQTPGQGLQFLFEYFSETQRNKGNFPGRFSGRQFSNSRSEMNVSTLELGDSALYLCASSTGTGTYEQYFGPGTRLTVT.